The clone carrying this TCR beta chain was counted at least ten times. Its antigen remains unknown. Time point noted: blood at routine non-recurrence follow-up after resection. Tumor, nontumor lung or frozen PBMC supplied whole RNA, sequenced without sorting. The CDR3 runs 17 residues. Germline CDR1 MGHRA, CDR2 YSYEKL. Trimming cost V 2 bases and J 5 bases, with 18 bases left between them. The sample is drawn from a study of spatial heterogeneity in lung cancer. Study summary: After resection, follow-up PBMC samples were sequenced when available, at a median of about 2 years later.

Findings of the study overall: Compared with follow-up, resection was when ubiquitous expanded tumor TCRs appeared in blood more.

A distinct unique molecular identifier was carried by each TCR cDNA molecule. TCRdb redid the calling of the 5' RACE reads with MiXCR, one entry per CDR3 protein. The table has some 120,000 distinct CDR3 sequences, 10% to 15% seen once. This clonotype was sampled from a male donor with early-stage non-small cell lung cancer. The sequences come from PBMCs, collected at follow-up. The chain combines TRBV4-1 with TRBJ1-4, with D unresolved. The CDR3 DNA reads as TGCGCCAGCAGCCAACCTAGGCAAGGAGCTCGGAATGAAAAACTGTTTTTT. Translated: CASSQPRQGARNEKLFF.